The clone carrying this T cell receptor beta chain was picked up a small number of times. No antigen is known for it. Trimming removed 0 bases from V and 14 bases from J, with 9 bases in between. CDR1 is SQVTM, CDR2 ANQGSEA, per germline. This CDR3 spans 10 amino acids. From alopecia areata patients, lesional scalp punch biopsies and peripheral blood were collected. It was cDNA, reverse transcribed from extracted RNA, that served as the sequencing template. TCRdb's table, derived via immunoSEQ multiplex PCR, lists solely in-frame clones and lacks some. The sample consists of 140,000 to 150,000 clones, around 49% of them appearing once. This record belongs to a study of CD8+ T cells in alopecia areata. Study overall: It was oral tofacitinib, at 5 to 10 mg twice daily, that treated patients received. A 6-month off-drug phase came after tofacitinib, which had lasted 6 to 18 months.

Regarding the study as a whole: Sharing of TCRs across patients appeared less clear than in mice, possibly for HLA-related reasons.

Sequenced material: CD4+ T cells sorted from blood, taken at week 0. The clonotype was recovered from a human donor with alopecia areata. The V gene is TRBV29-1, the J gene TRBJ2-3; D is uncertain. The CDR3 loop is CSVEEEVMYF. CDR3 sequence (DNA): TGCAGCGTTGAAGAAGAAGTGATGTATTTT.